Only one count was recorded for the clone carrying this T cell receptor beta chain. The antigen remains undetermined. Using immunoSEQ multiplex PCR, the repertoire was profiled, and TCRdb retains in-frame clones only, with some absent. The data hold approximately 70,000 clones, with 85% observed a single time. The data originate from a study of OX40 agonist ivuxolimab in advanced cancers. Study findings and constraints: Doses of 0.1 to 3.0 mg/kg were accompanied by clonal expansion of CD4+ and CD8+ blood T cells by week 6.

Germline trimming cut 5 bases from V and 4 bases from J; bases unmatched to any gene: 2. CDR1 SEHNR and CDR2 FQNEAQ come from the germline V gene (reference sequence). The CDR3 contains 12 residues. The sequence came from an adult with an advanced solid tumor such as melanoma, head and neck, liver or kidney cancer. Here the sequenced sample was CD4+ or CD8+ T cells sorted from blood, taken in a trial of the OX40 agonist ivuxolimab. This chain joins TRBV7-9 and TRBJ2-7; TRBD1 matches 7 bases. CDR3 bases: TGTGCCAGCAGCAGACAGGGTTACGAGCAGTACTTC. Its protein product is CASSRQGYEQYF.